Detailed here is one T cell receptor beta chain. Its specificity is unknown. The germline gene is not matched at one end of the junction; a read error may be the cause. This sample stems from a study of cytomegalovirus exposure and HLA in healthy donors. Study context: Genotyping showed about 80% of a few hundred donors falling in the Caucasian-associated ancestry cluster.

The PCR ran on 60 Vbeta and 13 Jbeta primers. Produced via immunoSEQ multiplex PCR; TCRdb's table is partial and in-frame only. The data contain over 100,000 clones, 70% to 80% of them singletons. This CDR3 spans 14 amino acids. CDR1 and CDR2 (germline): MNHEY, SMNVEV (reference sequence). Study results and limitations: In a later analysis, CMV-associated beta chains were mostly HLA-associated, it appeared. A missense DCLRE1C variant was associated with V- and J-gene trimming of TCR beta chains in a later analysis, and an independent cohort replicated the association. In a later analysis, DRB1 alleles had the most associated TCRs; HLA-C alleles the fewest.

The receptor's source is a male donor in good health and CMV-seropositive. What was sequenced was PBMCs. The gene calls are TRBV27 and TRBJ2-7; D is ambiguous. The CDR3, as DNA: TGTGCCAGCAGTTTATCAGCGCAATACTACGGGCAGTACTTC. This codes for CASSLSAQYYGQYF.